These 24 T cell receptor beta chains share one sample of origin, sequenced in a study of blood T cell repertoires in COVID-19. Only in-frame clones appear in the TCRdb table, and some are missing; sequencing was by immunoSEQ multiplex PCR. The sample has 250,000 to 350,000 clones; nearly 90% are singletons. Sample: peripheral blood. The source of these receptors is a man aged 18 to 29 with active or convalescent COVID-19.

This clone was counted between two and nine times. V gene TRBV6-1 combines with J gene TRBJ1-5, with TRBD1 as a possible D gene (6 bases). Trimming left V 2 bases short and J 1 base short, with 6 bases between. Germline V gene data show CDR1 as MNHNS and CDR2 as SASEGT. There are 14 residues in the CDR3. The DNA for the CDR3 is TGTGCCAGCAGTGAACAGGGGAGCAATCAGCCCCAGCATTTT. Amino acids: CASSEQGSNQPQHF.

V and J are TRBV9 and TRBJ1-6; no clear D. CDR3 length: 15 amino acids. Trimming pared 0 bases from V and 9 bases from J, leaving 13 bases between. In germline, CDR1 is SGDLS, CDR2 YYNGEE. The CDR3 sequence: CASSVGASVGSPLHF. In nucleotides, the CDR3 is TGTGCCAGCAGCGTAGGGGCGTCAGTGGGTTCACCCCTCCACTTT.

Here the CDR3 DNA reads TGTGCCAGCAGCCAGCAACGTAGCTCTGGAAACACCATATATTTT. Amino acid sequence: CASSQQRSSGNTIYF. J is TRBJ1-3 and V is TRBV3-1 (or the pseudogene TRBV3-2); D call uncertain. The ends were cut back, 3 bases at V and 0 bases at J, with 9 bases in the middle. The CDR3 covers 15 residues. Germline CDR1 and CDR2: LGHDT and YNNKEL (reference sequence).

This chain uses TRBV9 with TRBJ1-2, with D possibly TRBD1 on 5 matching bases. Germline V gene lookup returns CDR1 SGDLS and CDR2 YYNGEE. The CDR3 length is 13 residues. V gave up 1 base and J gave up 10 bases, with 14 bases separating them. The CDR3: CASSVRTGVDYTF. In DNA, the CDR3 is TGTGCCAGCAGCGTAAGGACGGGGGTGGACTACACCTTC.

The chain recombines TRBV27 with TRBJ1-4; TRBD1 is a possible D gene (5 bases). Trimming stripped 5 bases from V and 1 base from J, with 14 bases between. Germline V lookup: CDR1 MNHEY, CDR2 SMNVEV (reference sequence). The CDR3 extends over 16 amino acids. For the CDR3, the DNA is TGTGCCAGCAGTCCCGGCAGGGTCGGAACTAATGAAAAACTGTTTTTT. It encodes CASSPGRVGTNEKLFF.

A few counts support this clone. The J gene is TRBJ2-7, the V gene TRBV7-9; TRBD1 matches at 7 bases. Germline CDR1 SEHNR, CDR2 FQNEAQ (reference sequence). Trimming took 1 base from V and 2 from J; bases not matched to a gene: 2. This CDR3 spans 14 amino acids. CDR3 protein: CASSLGQGAYEQYF. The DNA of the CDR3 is TGTGCCAGCAGCTTAGGACAGGGAGCCTACGAGCAGTACTTC.

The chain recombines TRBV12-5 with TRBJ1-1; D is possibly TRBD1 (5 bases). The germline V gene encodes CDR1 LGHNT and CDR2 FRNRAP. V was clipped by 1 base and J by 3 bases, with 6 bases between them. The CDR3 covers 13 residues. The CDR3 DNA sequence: TGTGCTAGTGGTTTGGAAGGGGACACTGAAGCTTTCTTT. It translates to CASGLEGDTEAFF.

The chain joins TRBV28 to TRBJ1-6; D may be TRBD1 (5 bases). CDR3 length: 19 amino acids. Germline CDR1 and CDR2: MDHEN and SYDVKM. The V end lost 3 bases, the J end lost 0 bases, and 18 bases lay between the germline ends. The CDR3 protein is CASSFFRARQGSYNSPLHF. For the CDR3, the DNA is TGTGCCAGCAGTTTCTTCCGGGCCCGCCAGGGCTCCTATAATTCACCCCTCCACTTT.

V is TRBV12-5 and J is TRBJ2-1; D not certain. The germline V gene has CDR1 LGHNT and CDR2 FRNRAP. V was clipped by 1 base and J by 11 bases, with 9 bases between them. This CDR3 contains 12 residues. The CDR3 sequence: CASGLDATQQFF. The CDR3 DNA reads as TGTGCTAGTGGTTTGGATGCTACCCAGCAGTTCTTC. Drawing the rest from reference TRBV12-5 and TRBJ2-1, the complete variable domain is DARVTQTPRHKVTEMGQEVTMRCQPILGHNTVFWYRQTMMQGLELLAYFRNRAPLDDSGMPKDRFSAEMPDATLATLKIQPSEPRDSAVYFCASGLDATQQFFGPGTRLTVL.

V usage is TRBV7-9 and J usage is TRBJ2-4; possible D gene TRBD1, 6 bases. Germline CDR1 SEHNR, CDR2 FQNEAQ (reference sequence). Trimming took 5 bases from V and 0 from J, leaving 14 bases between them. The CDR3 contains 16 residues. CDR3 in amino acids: CASSRDRDIAKNIQYF. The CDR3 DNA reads TGTGCCAGCAGCCGGGACCGGGACATAGCCAAAAACATTCAGTACTTC.

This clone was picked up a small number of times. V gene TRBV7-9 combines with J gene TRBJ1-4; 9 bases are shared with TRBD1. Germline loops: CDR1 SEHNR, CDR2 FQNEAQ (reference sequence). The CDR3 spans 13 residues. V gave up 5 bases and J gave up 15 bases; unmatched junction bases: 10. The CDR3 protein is CASSPSGDRALFF. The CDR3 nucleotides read TGTGCCAGCAGCCCCTCAGGGGACAGGGCTTTGTTTTTT.

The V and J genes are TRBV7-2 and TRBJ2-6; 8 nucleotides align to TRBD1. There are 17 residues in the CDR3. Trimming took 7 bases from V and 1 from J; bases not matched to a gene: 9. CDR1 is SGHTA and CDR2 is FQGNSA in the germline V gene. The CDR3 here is CASTPGQAFSGANVLTF. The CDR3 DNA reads TGTGCCAGCACCCCGGGACAGGCCTTTTCTGGGGCCAACGTCCTGACTTTC.

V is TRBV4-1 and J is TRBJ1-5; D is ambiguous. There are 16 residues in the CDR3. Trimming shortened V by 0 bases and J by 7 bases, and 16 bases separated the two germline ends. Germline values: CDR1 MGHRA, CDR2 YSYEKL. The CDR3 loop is CASSQELGPGYQPQHF. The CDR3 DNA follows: TGCGCCAGCAGCCAAGAGCTGGGCCCTGGGTACCAGCCCCAGCATTTT.

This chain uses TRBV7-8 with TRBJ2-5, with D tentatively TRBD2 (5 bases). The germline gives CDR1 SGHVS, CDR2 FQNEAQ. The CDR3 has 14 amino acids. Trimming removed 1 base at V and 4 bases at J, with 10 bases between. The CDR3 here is CASSLGWEIETQYF. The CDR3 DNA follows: TGTGCCAGCAGCTTAGGGTGGGAGATAGAGACCCAGTACTTC.

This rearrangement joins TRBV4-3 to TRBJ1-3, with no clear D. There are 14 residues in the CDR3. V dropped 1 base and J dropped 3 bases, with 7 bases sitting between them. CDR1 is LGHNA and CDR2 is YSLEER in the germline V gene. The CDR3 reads CASSQGPNGNTIYF. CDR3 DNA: TGCGCCAGCAGCCAAGGTCCCAATGGAAACACCATATATTTT.

CDR3 sequence: CASSLVPLTRLGGQPQHF. The CDR3 DNA reads as TGTGCCAGCAGCTTGGTCCCCCTTACCAGGCTCGGAGGTCAGCCCCAGCATTTT. V is TRBV5-5 and J is TRBJ1-5; D ambiguous. V lost 0 bases and J lost 6, with 22 bases in between. CDR1 and CDR2 from the germline V gene are SGHKS and YYEKEE (reference sequence). This CDR3 is built from 18 residues.

The CDR3 sequence: CASSHTPTEAETGNTEAFF. For the CDR3, the DNA is TGTGCCAGTAGTCATACCCCCACCGAAGCCGAAACGGGAAACACTGAAGCTTTCTTT. The gene calls are TRBV19 and TRBJ1-1; D unresolved. The germline gives CDR1 LNHDA, CDR2 SQIVND (reference sequence). V was shortened by 5 bases and J by 2 bases, with 27 bases between the two germline ends. The CDR3 consists of 19 residues.

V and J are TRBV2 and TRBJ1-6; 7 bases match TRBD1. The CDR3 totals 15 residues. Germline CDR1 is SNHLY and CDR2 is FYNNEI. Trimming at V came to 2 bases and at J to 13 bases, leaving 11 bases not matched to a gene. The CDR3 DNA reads TGTGCCAGCAGTGAATTAGGAAGACAGGGTAAGCCCCTCCACTTT. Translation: CASSELGRQGKPLHF.

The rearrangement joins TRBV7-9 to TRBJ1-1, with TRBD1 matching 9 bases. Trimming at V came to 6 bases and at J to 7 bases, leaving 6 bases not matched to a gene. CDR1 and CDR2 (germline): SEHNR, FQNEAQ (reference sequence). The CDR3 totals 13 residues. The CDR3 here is CASSFTGGGEAFF. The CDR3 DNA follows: TGTGCCAGCAGTTTTACAGGGGGCGGTGAAGCTTTCTTT. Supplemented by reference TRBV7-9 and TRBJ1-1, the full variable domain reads DTGVSQNPRHKITKRGQNVTFRCDPISEHNRLYWYRQTLGQGPEFLTYFQNEAQLEKSRLLSDRFSAERPKGSFSTLEIQRTEQGDSAMYLCASSFTGGGEAFFGQGTRLTVV.

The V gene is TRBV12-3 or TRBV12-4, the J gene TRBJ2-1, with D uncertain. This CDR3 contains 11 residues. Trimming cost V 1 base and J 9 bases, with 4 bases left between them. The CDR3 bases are TGTGCCAGCAGTTTAGACTCTGAGCAGTTCTTC. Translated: CASSLDSEQFF.

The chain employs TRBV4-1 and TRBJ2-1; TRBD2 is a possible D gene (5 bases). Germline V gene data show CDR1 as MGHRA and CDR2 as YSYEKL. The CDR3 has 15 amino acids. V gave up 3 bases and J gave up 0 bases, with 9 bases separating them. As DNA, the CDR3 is TGCGCCAGCAGCCAGAGCGGAAGCTCCTACAATGAGCAGTTCTTC. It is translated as CASSQSGSSYNEQFF.

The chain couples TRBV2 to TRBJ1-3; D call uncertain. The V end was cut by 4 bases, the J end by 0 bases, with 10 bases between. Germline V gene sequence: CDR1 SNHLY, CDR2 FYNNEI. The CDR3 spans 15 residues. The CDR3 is CASSVDKSSGNTIYF. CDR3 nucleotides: TGTGCCAGCAGTGTTGACAAAAGCTCTGGAAACACCATATATTTT.

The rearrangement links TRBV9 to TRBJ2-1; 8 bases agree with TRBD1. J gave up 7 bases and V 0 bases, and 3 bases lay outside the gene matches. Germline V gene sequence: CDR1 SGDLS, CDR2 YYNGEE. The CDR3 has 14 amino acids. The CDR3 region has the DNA TGTGCCAGCAGCGTAGTTACAGGGGGGAATGAGCAGTTCTTC. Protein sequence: CASSVVTGGNEQFF. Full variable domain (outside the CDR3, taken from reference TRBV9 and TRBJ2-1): DSGVTQTPKHLITATGQRVTLRCSPRSGDLSVYWYQQSLDQGLQFLIQYYNGEERAKGNILERFSAQQFPDLHSELNLSSLELGDSALYFCASSVVTGGNEQFFGPGTRLTVL.

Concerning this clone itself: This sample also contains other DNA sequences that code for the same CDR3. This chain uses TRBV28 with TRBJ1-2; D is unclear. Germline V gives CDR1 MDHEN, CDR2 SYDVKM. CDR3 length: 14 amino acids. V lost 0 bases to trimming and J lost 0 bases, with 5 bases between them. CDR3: CASSLWAANYGYTF. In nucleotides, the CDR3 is TGTGCCAGCAGTTTATGGGCCGCTAACTATGGCTACACCTTC.